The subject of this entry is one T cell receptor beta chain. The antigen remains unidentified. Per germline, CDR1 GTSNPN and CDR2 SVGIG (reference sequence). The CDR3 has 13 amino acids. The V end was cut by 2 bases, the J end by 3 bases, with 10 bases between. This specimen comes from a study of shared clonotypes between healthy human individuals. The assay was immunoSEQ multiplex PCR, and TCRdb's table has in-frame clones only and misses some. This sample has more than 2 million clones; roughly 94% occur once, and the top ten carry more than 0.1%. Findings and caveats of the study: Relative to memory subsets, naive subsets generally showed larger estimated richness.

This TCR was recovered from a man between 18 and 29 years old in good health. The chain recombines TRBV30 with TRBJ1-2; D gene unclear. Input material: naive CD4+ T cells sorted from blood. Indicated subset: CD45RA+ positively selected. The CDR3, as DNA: TGTGCCTGGAGTCCAGGTAATGACTATGGCTACACCTTC. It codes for CAWSPGNDYGYTF.